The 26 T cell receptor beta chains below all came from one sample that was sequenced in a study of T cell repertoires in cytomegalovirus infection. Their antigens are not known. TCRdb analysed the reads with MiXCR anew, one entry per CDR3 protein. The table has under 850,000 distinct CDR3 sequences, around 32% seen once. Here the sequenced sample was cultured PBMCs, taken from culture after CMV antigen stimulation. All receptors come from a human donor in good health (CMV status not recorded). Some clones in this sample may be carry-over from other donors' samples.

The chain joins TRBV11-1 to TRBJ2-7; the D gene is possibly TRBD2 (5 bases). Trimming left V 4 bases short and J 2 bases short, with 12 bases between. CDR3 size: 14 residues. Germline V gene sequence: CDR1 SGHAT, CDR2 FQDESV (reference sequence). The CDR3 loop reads CASSSTLAPYEQYF. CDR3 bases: TGTGCCAGCAGCTCGACCCTAGCACCCTACGAGCAGTACTTC.

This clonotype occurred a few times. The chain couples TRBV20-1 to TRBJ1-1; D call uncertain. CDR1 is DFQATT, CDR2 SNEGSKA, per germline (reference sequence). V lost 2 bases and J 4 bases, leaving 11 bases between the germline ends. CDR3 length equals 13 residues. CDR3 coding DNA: TGCAGTGCTAGATCAGATCGGGGCACTGAAGCTTTCTTT. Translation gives CSARSDRGTEAFF.

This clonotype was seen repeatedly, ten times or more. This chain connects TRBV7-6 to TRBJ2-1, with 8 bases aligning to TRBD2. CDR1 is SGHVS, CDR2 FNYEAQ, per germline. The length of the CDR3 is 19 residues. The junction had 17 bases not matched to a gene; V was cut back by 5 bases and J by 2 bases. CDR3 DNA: TGTGCCAGCAGCCGGGGGGGGGAAAGATACCGAGGGGCCTACAATGAGCAGTTCTTC. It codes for CASSRGGERYRGAYNEQFF. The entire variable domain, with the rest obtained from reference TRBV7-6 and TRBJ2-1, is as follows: GAGVSQSPRYKVTKRGQDVALRCDPISGHVSLYWYRQALGQGPEFLTYFNYEAQQDKSGLPNDRFSAERPEGSISTLTIQRTEQRDSAMYRCASSRGGERYRGAYNEQFFGPGTRLTVL.

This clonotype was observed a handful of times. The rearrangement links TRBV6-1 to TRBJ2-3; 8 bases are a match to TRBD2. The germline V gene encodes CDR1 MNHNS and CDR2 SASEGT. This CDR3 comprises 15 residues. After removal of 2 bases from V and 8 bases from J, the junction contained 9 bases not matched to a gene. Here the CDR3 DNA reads TGTGCCAGCAGTGAATTAAGGGGACTAGGTTCTACGCAGTATTTT. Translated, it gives CASSELRGLGSTQYF.

The CDR3 region has the DNA TGTGCCAGCAGCATCTGGACTAGCGTGACAGATACGCAGTATTTT. This codes for CASSIWTSVTDTQYF. The chain joins TRBV9 to TRBJ2-3; 9 bases agree with TRBD2. The junction had 6 bases not matched to a gene; V was cut back by 4 bases and J by 3 bases. The CDR3 spans 15 residues. CDR1 is SGDLS and CDR2 is YYNGEE in the germline V gene.

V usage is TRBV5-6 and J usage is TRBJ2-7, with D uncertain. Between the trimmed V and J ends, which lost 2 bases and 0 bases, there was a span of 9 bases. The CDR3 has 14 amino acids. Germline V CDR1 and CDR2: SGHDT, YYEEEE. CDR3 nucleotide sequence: TGTGCCAGCAGCTTTCCACAGAGCTCCTACGAGCAGTACTTC. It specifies CASSFPQSSYEQYF. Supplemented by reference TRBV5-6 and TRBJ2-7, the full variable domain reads DAGVTQSPTHLIKTRGQQVTLRCSPKSGHDTVSWYQQALGQGPQFIFQYYEEEERQRGNFPDRFSGHQFPNYSSELNVNALLLGDSALYLCASSFPQSSYEQYFGPGTRLTVT.

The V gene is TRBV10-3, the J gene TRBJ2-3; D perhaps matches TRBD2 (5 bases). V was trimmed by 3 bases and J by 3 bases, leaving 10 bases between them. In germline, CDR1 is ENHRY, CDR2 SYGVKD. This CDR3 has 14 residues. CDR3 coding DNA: TGTGCCATCAGTGACGGGGTCCAAACAGATACGCAGTATTTT. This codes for CAISDGVQTDTQYF.

CDR3 bases: TGTGCCAGCAGCTGGAGAACAGGGGGCACTGAAGCTTTCTTT. It codes for CASSWRTGGTEAFF. The rearrangement uses TRBV7-2 and TRBJ1-1, with 8 bases matching TRBD1. After removal of 4 bases from V and 4 bases from J, the junction contained 5 bases not matched to a gene. The CDR3 sequence is 14 residues long. The germline V gene encodes CDR1 SGHTA and CDR2 FQGNSA.

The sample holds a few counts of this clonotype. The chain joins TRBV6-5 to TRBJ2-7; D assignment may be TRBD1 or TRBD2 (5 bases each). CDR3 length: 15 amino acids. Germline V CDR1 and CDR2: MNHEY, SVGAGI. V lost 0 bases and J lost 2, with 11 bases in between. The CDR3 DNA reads TGTGCCAGCAGTTACTCTGGGGGAATTGCCTACGAGCAGTACTTC. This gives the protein CASSYSGGIAYEQYF.

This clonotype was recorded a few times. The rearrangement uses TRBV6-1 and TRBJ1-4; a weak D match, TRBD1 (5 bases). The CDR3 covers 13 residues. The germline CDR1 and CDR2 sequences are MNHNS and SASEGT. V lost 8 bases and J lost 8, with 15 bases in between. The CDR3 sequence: CASQRQGGEKLFF. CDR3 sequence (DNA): TGTGCCAGCCAGCGTCAGGGCGGGGAAAAACTGTTTTTT.

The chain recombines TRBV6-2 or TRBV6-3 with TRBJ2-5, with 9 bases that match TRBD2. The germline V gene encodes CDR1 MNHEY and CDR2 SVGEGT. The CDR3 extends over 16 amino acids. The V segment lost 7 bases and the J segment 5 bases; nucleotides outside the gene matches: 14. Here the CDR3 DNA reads TGTGCCAGCATCATGGGTAGAGCGGGAGGTCGGGAGACCCAGTACTTC. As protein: CASIMGRAGGRETQYF.

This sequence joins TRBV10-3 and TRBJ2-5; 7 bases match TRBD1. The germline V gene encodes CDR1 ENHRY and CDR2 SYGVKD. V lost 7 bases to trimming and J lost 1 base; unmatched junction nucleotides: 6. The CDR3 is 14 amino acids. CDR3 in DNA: TGTGCCATCAAGGGGGCTAGTCTCCAAGAGACCCAGTACTTC. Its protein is CAIKGASLQETQYF.

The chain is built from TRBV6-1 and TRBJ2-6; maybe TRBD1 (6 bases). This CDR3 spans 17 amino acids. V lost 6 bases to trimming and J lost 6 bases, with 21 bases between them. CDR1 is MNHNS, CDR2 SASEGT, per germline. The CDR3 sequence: CASRRVTGPREANVLTF. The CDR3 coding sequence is TGTGCCAGCAGAAGAGTGACAGGCCCCCGAGAGGCCAACGTCCTGACTTTC.

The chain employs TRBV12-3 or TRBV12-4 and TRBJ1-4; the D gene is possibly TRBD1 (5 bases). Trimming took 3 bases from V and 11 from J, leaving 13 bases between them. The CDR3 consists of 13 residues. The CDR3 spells CASSLGVPSKLFF. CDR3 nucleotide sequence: TGTGCCAGCAGTTTGGGGGTCCCCTCGAAACTGTTTTTT.

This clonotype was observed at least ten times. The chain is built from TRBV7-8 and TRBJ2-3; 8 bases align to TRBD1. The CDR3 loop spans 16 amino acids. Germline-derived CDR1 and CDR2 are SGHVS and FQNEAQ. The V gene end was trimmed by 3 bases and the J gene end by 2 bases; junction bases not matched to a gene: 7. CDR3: CASSFRQGSHTDTQYF. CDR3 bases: TGTGCCAGCAGCTTTCGACAGGGGAGCCACACAGATACGCAGTATTTT.

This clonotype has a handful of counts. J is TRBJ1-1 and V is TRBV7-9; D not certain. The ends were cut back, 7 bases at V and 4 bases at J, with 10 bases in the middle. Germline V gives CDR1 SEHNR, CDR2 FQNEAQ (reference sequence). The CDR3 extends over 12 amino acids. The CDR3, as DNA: TGTGCCAGCAACCTGGGCGGCACTGAAGCTTTCTTT. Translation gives CASNLGGTEAFF. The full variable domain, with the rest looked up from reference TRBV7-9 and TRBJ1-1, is DTGVSQNPRHKITKRGQNVTFRCDPISEHNRLYWYRQTLGQGPEFLTYFQNEAQLEKSRLLSDRFSAERPKGSFSTLEIQRTEQGDSAMYLCASNLGGTEAFFGQGTRLTVV.

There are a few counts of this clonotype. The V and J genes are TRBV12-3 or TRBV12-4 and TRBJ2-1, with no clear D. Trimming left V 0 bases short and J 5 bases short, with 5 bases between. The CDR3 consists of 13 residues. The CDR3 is CASSLAGNNEQFF. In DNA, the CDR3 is TGTGCCAGCAGTTTAGCGGGGAACAATGAGCAGTTCTTC.

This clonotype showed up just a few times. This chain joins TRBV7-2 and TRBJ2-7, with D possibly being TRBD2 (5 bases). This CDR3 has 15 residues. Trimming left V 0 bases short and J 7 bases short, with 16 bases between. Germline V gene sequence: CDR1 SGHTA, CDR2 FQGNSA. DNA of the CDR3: TGTGCCAGCAGCTTAGCCCCTACTTGGACTGGGGAGCAGTACTTC. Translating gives CASSLAPTWTGEQYF.

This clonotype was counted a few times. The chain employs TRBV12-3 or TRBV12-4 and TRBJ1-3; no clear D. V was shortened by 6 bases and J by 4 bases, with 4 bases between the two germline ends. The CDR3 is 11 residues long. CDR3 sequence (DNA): TGTGCCAGCAGGGACGGAAACACCATATATTTT. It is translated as CASRDGNTIYF.

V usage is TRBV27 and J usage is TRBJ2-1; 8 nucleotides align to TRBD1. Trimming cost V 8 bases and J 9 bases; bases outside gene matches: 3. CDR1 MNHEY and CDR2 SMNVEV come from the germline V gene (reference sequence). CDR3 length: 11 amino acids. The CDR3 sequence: CASSTGGEQFF. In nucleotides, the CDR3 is TGTGCCAGCTCTACAGGGGGTGAGCAGTTCTTC.

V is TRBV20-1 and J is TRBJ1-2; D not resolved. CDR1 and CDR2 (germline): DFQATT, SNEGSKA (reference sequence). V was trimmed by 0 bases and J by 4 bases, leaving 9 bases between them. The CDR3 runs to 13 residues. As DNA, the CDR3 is TGCAGTGCTAGAGATGGGAACGGCTATGGCTACACCTTC. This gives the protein CSARDGNGYGYTF.

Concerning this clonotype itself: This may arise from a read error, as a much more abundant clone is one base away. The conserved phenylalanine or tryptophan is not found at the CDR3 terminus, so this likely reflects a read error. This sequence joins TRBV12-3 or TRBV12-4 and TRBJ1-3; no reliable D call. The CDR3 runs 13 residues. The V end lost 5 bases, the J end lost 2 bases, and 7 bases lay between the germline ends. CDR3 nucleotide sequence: TGTGCCAGCAGTGAAGCCCCTGGAAACACCATATATCTT. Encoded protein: CASSEAPGNTIYL.

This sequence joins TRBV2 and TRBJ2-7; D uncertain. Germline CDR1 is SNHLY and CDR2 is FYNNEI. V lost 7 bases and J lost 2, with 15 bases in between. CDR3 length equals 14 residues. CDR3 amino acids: CASKDRNFAYEQYF. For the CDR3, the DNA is TGTGCCAGCAAAGATAGGAATTTTGCCTACGAGCAGTACTTC.

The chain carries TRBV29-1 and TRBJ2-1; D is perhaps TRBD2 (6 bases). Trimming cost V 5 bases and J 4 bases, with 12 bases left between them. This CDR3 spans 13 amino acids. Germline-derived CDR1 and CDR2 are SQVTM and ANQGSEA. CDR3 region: CSVLGGDYNEQFF. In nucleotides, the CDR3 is TGCAGCGTTCTGGGCGGGGATTACAATGAGCAGTTCTTC.

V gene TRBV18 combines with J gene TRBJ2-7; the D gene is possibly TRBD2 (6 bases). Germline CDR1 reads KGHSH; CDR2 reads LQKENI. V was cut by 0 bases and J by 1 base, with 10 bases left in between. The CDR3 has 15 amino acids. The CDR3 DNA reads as TGTGCCAGCTCACCACCGCGCGGGGATTCCTACGAGCAGTACTTC. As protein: CASSPPRGDSYEQYF.

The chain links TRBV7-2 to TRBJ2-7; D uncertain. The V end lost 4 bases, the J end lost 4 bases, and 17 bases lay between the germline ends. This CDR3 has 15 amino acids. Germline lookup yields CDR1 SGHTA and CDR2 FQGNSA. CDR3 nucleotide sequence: TGTGCCAGCAGCTACCTCGTAGGGTCTGCGTACGAGCAGTACTTC. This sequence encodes CASSYLVGSAYEQYF.